Following are 25 T cell receptor beta chains from one sample sequenced in a study of vaccination effects on CD4 cells after COVID-19. Generated by immunoSEQ multiplex PCR, the TCRdb table keeps only in-frame clones and is missing some. The sample carries about 71,000 clones, roughly four fifths recorded once. Culture lasted about ten days before CD4+ T cell isolation. Participants received two doses of either the BNT162b2 or mRNA-1273 vaccine. Antigens of these TCRs are unknown. The sample here was CD4+ T cells from PBMCs cultured without peptide, taken after COVID-19 vaccination. These receptor sequences come from a human donor who received a COVID-19 vaccine.

The J gene is TRBJ2-1, the V gene TRBV24-1; D is tentatively TRBD1 or TRBD2 (6 bases each). Germline-derived CDR1 and CDR2 are KGHDR and SFDVKD. This CDR3 comprises 15 residues. The ends were cut back, 4 bases at V and 3 bases at J, with 12 bases in the middle. The CDR3 DNA follows: TGTGCCACCAGTGAGGAGGGACATAACTACAATGAGCAGTTCTTC. Residues: CATSEEGHNYNEQFF.

This clone has just one count. CDR3 sequence reads: CSVEAPMDYGYTF. The CDR3 nucleotides are TGCAGCGTTGAAGCCCCTATGGACTATGGCTACACCTTC. The chain uses TRBV29-1 and TRBJ1-2; D gene ambiguous. Trimming removed 1 base at V and 3 bases at J, with 9 bases between. The CDR3 covers 13 residues. The germline CDR1 and CDR2 sequences are SQVTM and ANQGSEA.

This clone was observed once. The chain joins TRBV19 to TRBJ2-2; a weak D match, TRBD1 (5 bases). In germline, CDR1 is LNHDA, CDR2 SQIVND (reference sequence). V shed 5 bases and J shed 2 bases, with 21 bases lying between them. The CDR3 spans 18 residues. The CDR3 protein is CASSRTDTTLFNTGELFF. In DNA, the CDR3 is TGTGCCAGTAGTCGTACGGACACGACCTTATTCAACACCGGGGAGCTGTTTTTT.

The gene calls are TRBV7-2 and TRBJ2-1; 9 bases are shared with TRBD1. The CDR3 consists of 16 residues. Germline CDR1 reads SGHTA; CDR2 reads FQGNSA. Trimming took 2 bases from V and 5 from J; bases not matched to a gene: 7. CDR3 sequence: CASSLTGTGTNNEQFF. CDR3 nucleotide sequence: TGTGCCAGCAGCTTAACCGGGACAGGGACAAACAATGAGCAGTTCTTC.

The CDR3 sequence: CASSATGARETQYF. CDR3 in DNA: TGTGCCAGTAGTGCAACAGGGGCGAGGGAGACCCAGTACTTC. V and J are TRBV19 and TRBJ2-5, with TRBD1 identical over 7 bases. The germline V gene encodes CDR1 LNHDA and CDR2 SQIVND (reference sequence). After removal of 5 bases from V and 5 bases from J, the junction contained 8 bases not matched to a gene. This CDR3 has 14 amino acids.

This clone was observed a handful of times. The chain recombines TRBV24-1 with TRBJ2-6, with a possible D match to TRBD1 (6 bases). The CDR3 contains 14 residues. Trimming took 5 bases from V and 2 from J, leaving 6 bases between them. Germline V gene lookup returns CDR1 KGHDR and CDR2 SFDVKD. CDR3 coding DNA: TGTGCCACCAGTGGGGGGCCTGGGGCCAACGTCCTGACTTTC. It yields the protein CATSGGPGANVLTF.

This rearrangement joins TRBV5-4 to TRBJ1-2; D not certain. The CDR3 loop spans 13 amino acids. Per germline, CDR1 SGHNT and CDR2 YYREEE (reference sequence). V lost 4 bases, J lost 4 bases, and 11 bases lay in between. The CDR3 loop is CASSGQVSYGYTF. The CDR3 region has the DNA TGTGCCAGCAGCGGGCAGGTCAGCTATGGCTACACCTTC.

A few counts support this clone. The rearrangement joins TRBV2 to TRBJ1-1; a weak D match, TRBD1 (5 bases). V was shortened by 8 bases and J by 4 bases, with 17 bases between the two germline ends. Germline V gene data show CDR1 as SNHLY and CDR2 as FYNNEI. The CDR3 consists of 14 residues. CDR3 DNA sequence: TGTGCCAGCTGCTATTGGGGGTCGTCCACTGAAGCTTTCTTT. Translating gives CASCYWGSSTEAFF. The full variable domain, its missing parts supplied by reference TRBV2 and TRBJ1-1, is EPEVTQTPSHQVTQMGQEVILRCVPISNHLYFYWYRQILGQKVEFLVSFYNNEISEKSEIFDDQFSVERPDGSNFTLKIRSTKLEDSAMYFCASCYWGSSTEAFFGQGTRLTVV.

J is TRBJ1-1 and V is TRBV19, with no clear D. The germline CDR1 and CDR2 sequences are LNHDA and SQIVND (reference sequence). CDR3 length: 14 residues. Trimming shortened V by 6 bases and J by 0 bases, and 11 bases separated the two germline ends. The CDR3 DNA sequence: TGTGCCAGTAGAGACTCCCGCCTGAACACTGAAGCTTTCTTT. It encodes CASRDSRLNTEAFF.

The J gene is TRBJ2-1, the V gene TRBV5-1, with 7 nucleotides matching TRBD2. The junction had 12 bases not matched to a gene; V was cut back by 6 bases and J by 0 bases. The CDR3 extends over 17 amino acids. Germline V gene lookup returns CDR1 SGHRS and CDR2 YFSETQ. The CDR3 coding sequence is TGCGCCAGCACCCCGGGGGGAGGGGCCAACTCCTACAATGAGCAGTTCTTC. Translation gives CASTPGGGANSYNEQFF.

The rearrangement uses TRBV5-6 and TRBJ2-7; unclear D gene. The ends were cut back, 4 bases at V and 0 bases at J, with 5 bases in the middle. Germline V gene sequence: CDR1 SGHDT, CDR2 YYEEEE. This CDR3 region has 12 residues. This CDR3 reads CASSRLSYEQYV. The CDR3 coding sequence is TGTGCCAGCAGCAGACTCTCCTACGAGCAGTACGTC.

The J gene is TRBJ1-1, the V gene TRBV5-4; no firm D call. V dropped 0 bases and J dropped 7 bases, with 10 bases sitting between them. The CDR3 is made up of 13 amino acids. Germline CDR1 SGHNT, CDR2 YYREEE (reference sequence). CDR3: CASSLDSWGEAFF. The DNA of the CDR3 is TGTGCCAGCAGCTTGGATAGTTGGGGTGAAGCTTTCTTT.

The V gene is TRBV5-4, the J gene TRBJ2-3, with no clear D. The germline V gene encodes CDR1 SGHNT and CDR2 YYREEE (reference sequence). This CDR3 is 13 amino acids long. Trimming removed 4 bases at V and 4 bases at J, with 10 bases between. CDR3 sequence: CASSNWVSDTQYF. DNA of the CDR3: TGTGCCAGCAGCAATTGGGTCTCAGATACGCAGTATTTT.

This chain joins TRBV12-3 or TRBV12-4 and TRBJ2-1, with no clear D. Trimming cost V 2 bases and J 5 bases, with 4 bases left between them. The CDR3 is made up of 12 amino acids. Here the CDR3 DNA reads TGTGCCAGCAGTTTAAGGGACAATGAGCAGTTCTTC. This codes for CASSLRDNEQFF.

This rearrangement joins TRBV9 to TRBJ1-5; 8 nucleotides line up with TRBD1. There are 17 residues in the CDR3. Trimming cost V 2 bases and J 0 bases; bases outside gene matches: 7. Germline V gene data show CDR1 as SGDLS and CDR2 as YYNGEE. The CDR3 bases are TGTGCCAGCAGCGTGGGGGACAGGACTTATAGCAATCAGCCCCAGCATTTT. The encoded protein is CASSVGDRTYSNQPQHF.

The V call is TRBV3-1 (or the pseudogene TRBV3-2), the J call TRBJ1-1, with D tentatively TRBD1 (5 bases). V was pared by 7 bases and J by 1 base, with 13 bases between. This CDR3 has 14 amino acids. Germline CDR1 reads LGHDT; CDR2 reads YNNKEL (reference sequence). As DNA, the CDR3 is TGTGCCAGCAACCCCGGGGGACGGAACACTGAAGCTTTCTTT. This codes for CASNPGGRNTEAFF.

This clone has just one count. The chain has TRBV10-2 and TRBJ2-3, with 15 bases fitting TRBD2. Germline-derived CDR1 and CDR2 are WSHSY and SAAADI. The CDR3 length is 18 residues. Trimming at V came to 6 bases and at J to 5 bases, leaving 12 bases not matched to a gene. CDR3 DNA sequence: TGCGCCAGCAGCTTTCTGAGGACTAGCGGGGGGGACCGAGATACGCAGTATTTT. Amino acids: CASSFLRTSGGDRDTQYF.

The chain uses TRBV7-3 and TRBJ2-1; the D call may be TRBD1 or TRBD2 (5 bases each). Germline loops: CDR1 SGHTA, CDR2 FQGTGA. Deletions cut 1 base from V and 6 bases from J, with 13 bases between. This CDR3 region has 15 residues. CDR3 DNA sequence: TGTGCCAGCAGCTTAAGTCAGTCGGGGACCAATGAGCAGTTCTTC. Protein sequence: CASSLSQSGTNEQFF.

This rearrangement joins TRBV7-3 to TRBJ2-1; TRBD1 matches 9 bases. Trimming removed 5 bases from V and 8 bases from J; junction bases left unmatched: 4. Per germline, CDR1 SGHTA and CDR2 FQGTGA. The CDR3 has 13 amino acids. CDR3 loop: CASSTRTGDEQFF. The CDR3 DNA is TGTGCCAGCAGCACCCGGACAGGGGATGAGCAGTTCTTC.

This rearrangement joins TRBV5-1 to TRBJ1-4; D is uncertain. The V gene's germline CDR1 is SGHRS and CDR2 YFSETQ. The CDR3 loop spans 14 amino acids. Trimming stripped 0 bases from V and 4 bases from J, with 7 bases between. DNA for the CDR3: TGCGCCAGCAGCTTGGGTCAGAATAATGAAAAACTGTTTTTT. Translated, it gives CASSLGQNNEKLFF.

This clone was observed a single time. The V call is TRBV9, the J call TRBJ2-1, with TRBD2 matching over 12 bases. Trimming cost V 2 bases and J 8 bases; bases outside gene matches: 11. CDR1 SGDLS and CDR2 YYNGEE come from the germline V gene. The CDR3 has 17 residues. The CDR3 reads CASSVRTSGALIHEQFF. CDR3 coding DNA: TGTGCCAGCAGCGTCCGGACTAGCGGGGCCCTAATTCATGAGCAGTTCTTC.

The chain combines TRBV18 with TRBJ1-5; 7 bases align to TRBD1. Germline V gene lookup returns CDR1 KGHSH and CDR2 LQKENI. This CDR3 contains 16 residues. J lost 1 base, V lost 2 bases, and 5 bases had no gene match. Here the CDR3 reads CASSPKARGSNQPQHF. In nucleotides, the CDR3 is TGTGCCAGCTCACCAAAAGCCAGGGGGAGCAATCAGCCCCAGCATTTT.

This clone was found once. J is TRBJ2-1 and V is TRBV10-2; 7 bases fit TRBD1. Germline V gene sequence: CDR1 WSHSY, CDR2 SAAADI. This CDR3 is 13 amino acids long. Unmatched junction bases numbered 5, after V lost 6 bases and J lost 6 bases. The CDR3: CASSSGQVNEQFF. The CDR3 bases are TGCGCCAGCAGCTCAGGACAGGTCAATGAGCAGTTCTTC.

This clone occurred a few times. The chain carries TRBV2 and TRBJ2-2; 7 nucleotides agree with TRBD2. V trimming: 3 bases; J trimming: 11 bases; junction bases outside the gene matches: 3. CDR1 is SNHLY, CDR2 FYNNEI, per germline. The CDR3 sequence is 12 residues long. The CDR3 sequence: CASSERDYELFF. The CDR3 DNA follows: TGTGCCAGCAGTGAGAGGGACTATGAGCTGTTTTTT.

The chain carries TRBV14 and TRBJ2-3, with unresolved D. V was clipped by 1 base and J by 3 bases, with 11 bases between them. Germline V gives CDR1 SGHDN, CDR2 FVKESK. The CDR3 is 15 residues long. CDR3 nucleotides: TGTGCCAGCAGCCAAGGTGGCTTGTGGACAGATACGCAGTATTTT. Protein sequence: CASSQGGLWTDTQYF.